These 29 T cell receptor beta chains share one sample of origin, sequenced in a study of blood T cell repertoires in COVID-19. The assay was immunoSEQ multiplex PCR, and TCRdb's table has in-frame clones only and misses some. The sample comprises about 120,000 clones, over 75% of which are singletons, and roughly 3.9% rests with the top ten. The sequenced sample consisted of peripheral blood. Every receptor here comes from a man aged 60-69 years with acute or convalescent COVID-19.

The CDR3 reads CASSPSSGPNTGELFF. CDR3 DNA sequence: TGTGCCAGCAGCCCATCTAGCGGACCGAACACCGGGGAGCTGTTTTTT. This chain uses TRBV7-9 with TRBJ2-2, with 7 bases fitting TRBD2. The CDR3 length is 16 residues. V lost 5 bases to trimming and J lost 0 bases; unmatched junction nucleotides: 6. CDR1 SEHNR and CDR2 FQNEAQ come from the germline V gene (reference sequence).

This chain links TRBV7-2 with TRBJ1-2; 10 nucleotides align to TRBD1. The junction had 4 bases not matched to a gene; V was cut back by 3 bases and J by 6 bases. This CDR3 is built from 14 residues. Germline CDR1 is SGHTA and CDR2 is FQGNSA. DNA of the CDR3: TGTGCCAGCAGCTTTCGGACAGGGGGAGATGGCTACACCTTC. It is translated as CASSFRTGGDGYTF.

This clone occurred a few times. This chain joins TRBV4-3 and TRBJ2-7, with D unclear. With 1 base removed from V and 2 bases from J, the gap between germline ends came to 9 bases. Germline-derived CDR1 and CDR2 are LGHNA and YSLEER. The CDR3 has 14 residues. This chain's CDR3 is CASSQGPETYEQYF. CDR3 sequence (DNA): TGCGCCAGCAGCCAAGGTCCGGAGACCTACGAGCAGTACTTC.

This sequence joins TRBV3-1 (or the pseudogene TRBV3-2) and TRBJ2-3; no clear D gene. The CDR3 runs 13 residues. V lost 2 bases and J lost 6, with 9 bases in between. Germline V gene lookup returns CDR1 LGHDT and CDR2 YNNKEL (reference sequence). The CDR3 protein is CASSQIHSDTQYF. CDR3 nucleotide sequence: TGTGCCAGCAGCCAAATTCACTCGGATACGCAGTATTTT.

The chain has TRBV6-5 and TRBJ2-7; 10 bases fit TRBD1. The CDR3 length is 14 residues. The ends lost 6 bases at V and 6 bases at J; junction bases unmatched: 8. Per germline, CDR1 MNHEY and CDR2 SVGAGI. CDR3 DNA: TGTGCCAGCAGGGGGACAGGGGAGAGTAGCGAGCAGTACTTC. It is translated as CASRGTGESSEQYF.

The chain recombines TRBV27 with TRBJ1-6; maybe TRBD1 (5 bases). The V gene's germline CDR1 is MNHEY and CDR2 SMNVEV (reference sequence). The CDR3 sequence is 15 residues long. The germline V and J ends were trimmed by 2 bases and 4 bases, with 9 bases remaining between them. The chain's CDR3 is CASSLTGLYNSPLHF. The CDR3, as DNA: TGTGCCAGCAGTTTAACAGGTCTTTATAATTCACCCCTCCACTTT.

The chain joins TRBV3-1 (or the pseudogene TRBV3-2) to TRBJ2-1, with 9 bases identical to TRBD2. Trimming removed 6 bases from V and 8 bases from J; junction bases left unmatched: 8. Germline values: CDR1 LGHDT, CDR2 YNNKEL (reference sequence). The CDR3 is 14 amino acids. The CDR3 DNA reads as TGTGCCAGCAGGCGAGCGGGAGGAGGCCATGAGCAGTTCTTC. Translation: CASRRAGGGHEQFF.

The chain links TRBV27 to TRBJ2-5; D might be TRBD2 (5 bases). This CDR3 is 12 amino acids long. Trimming left V 6 bases short and J 2 bases short, with 7 bases between. Looked up from germline, CDR1 is MNHEY and CDR2 is SMNVEV (reference sequence). DNA for the CDR3: TGTGCCAGCAGATCGGGACAAGAGACCCAGTACTTC. This sequence encodes CASRSGQETQYF.

The rearrangement uses TRBV5-4 and TRBJ2-3; 7 bases map to TRBD2. V was clipped by 7 bases and J by 2 bases; unmatched bases: 10. Germline CDR1 SGHNT, CDR2 YYREEE (reference sequence). The CDR3 sequence is 15 residues long. The CDR3 DNA follows: TGTGCCAGCTCACGGGGAGCGGGATTCACAGATACGCAGTATTTT. Translated: CASSRGAGFTDTQYF.

The chain links TRBV27 to TRBJ2-1; TRBD1 is a possible D gene (5 bases). CDR1 is MNHEY and CDR2 is SMNVEV in the germline V gene (reference sequence). V lost 4 bases and J lost 7, with 14 bases in between. The CDR3 is 14 amino acids. The CDR3 DNA reads TGTGCCAGCAGTTGGGGCAACCTCCTGAATGAGCAGTTCTTC. Its translation: CASSWGNLLNEQFF.

This clone appeared once. This chain links TRBV7-2 with TRBJ2-7; possibly TRBD1 for D (6 bases). Per germline, CDR1 SGHTA and CDR2 FQGNSA. The V gene lost 5 bases and the J gene lost 6 bases, with 20 bases spanning the gap. This CDR3 has 15 amino acids. The CDR3 protein is CASSPTSSHRVEQYF. Here the CDR3 DNA reads TGTGCCAGCAGCCCCACCTCGTCCCACAGGGTCGAGCAGTACTTC.

The CDR3 region is CASSLPTKFTDTQYF. CDR3 coding DNA: TGTGCCAGCAGCCTTCCGACAAAGTTCACAGATACGCAGTATTTT. The genes are TRBV7-8 and TRBJ2-3; D not certain. Looked up from germline, CDR1 is SGHVS and CDR2 is FQNEAQ. The CDR3 consists of 15 residues. Trimming removed 5 bases at V and 2 bases at J, with 14 bases between.

The chain couples TRBV29-1 to TRBJ2-6; TRBD1 agrees at 7 bases. CDR1 is SQVTM, CDR2 ANQGSEA, per germline. After removal of 3 bases from V and 0 bases from J, the junction contained 8 bases not matched to a gene. The CDR3 is made up of 17 amino acids. The CDR3 spells CSVEDGTDYSGANVLTF. CDR3 nucleotide sequence: TGCAGCGTTGAGGACGGGACAGACTACTCTGGGGCCAACGTCCTGACTTTC.

The rearrangement joins TRBV27 to TRBJ1-6; D might be TRBD1 (5 bases). Germline CDR1 reads MNHEY; CDR2 reads SMNVEV (reference sequence). The CDR3 has 15 amino acids. V was clipped by 5 bases and J by 7 bases, with 15 bases between them. The CDR3, as DNA: TGTGCCAGCAGTCCCTCAGGGTTTAGGAATTCACCCCTCCACTTT. This sequence encodes CASSPSGFRNSPLHF.

V is TRBV29-1 and J is TRBJ2-7; D possibly corresponds to TRBD2 (5 bases). CDR1 SQVTM and CDR2 ANQGSEA come from the germline V gene. The V end lost 4 bases, the J end lost 5 bases, and 12 bases lay between the germline ends. This CDR3 contains 12 residues. The CDR3 sequence is CSVARARDEQYF. The CDR3 nucleotides are TGCAGCGTTGCAAGGGCGCGGGACGAGCAGTACTTC.

This clone was recorded only once. The chain has TRBV6-2 or TRBV6-3 and TRBJ2-5, with D perhaps TRBD2 (6 bases). This CDR3 has 18 residues. Trimming shortened V by 0 bases and J by 0 bases, and 17 bases separated the two germline ends. Per the germline V gene, CDR1 is MNHEY and CDR2 is SVGEGT. CDR3 loop: CASSYSGLFSRYQETQYF. The CDR3 DNA sequence: TGTGCCAGCAGTTACTCGGGACTTTTTTCCCGGTACCAAGAGACCCAGTACTTC.

This chain uses TRBV28 with TRBJ2-5, with D possibly being TRBD2 (6 bases). Germline loops: CDR1 MDHEN, CDR2 SYDVKM. CDR3 length: 13 residues. V lost 3 bases to trimming and J lost 3 bases, with 8 bases between them. CDR3 residues: CASSLPGEETQYF. As DNA, the CDR3 is TGTGCCAGCAGTTTGCCGGGAGAAGAGACCCAGTACTTC.

The genes are TRBV4-2 and TRBJ2-7; 7 bases fit TRBD1. CDR3 length: 17 amino acids. In germline, CDR1 is LGHNA, CDR2 YNFKEQ. V shed 0 bases and J 4 bases; nucleotides not matched to a gene: 12. This CDR3 reads CASSQDGPGTALYEQYF. CDR3 nucleotides: TGTGCCAGCAGCCAAGATGGCCCGGGGACAGCCCTTTACGAGCAGTACTTC.

The J gene is TRBJ2-7, the V gene TRBV7-2; 7 bases match TRBD2. This CDR3 has 15 amino acids. Germline CDR1 is SGHTA and CDR2 is FQGNSA. Trimming took 5 bases from V and 6 from J; bases not matched to a gene: 13. Written as DNA, the CDR3 is TGTGCCAGCAGCGCAGCCTCCGGGACTATTGGCGAGCAGTACTTC. It encodes CASSAASGTIGEQYF.

The rearrangement uses TRBV30 and TRBJ2-7; the D gene is possibly TRBD1 (5 bases). Trimming took 4 bases from V and 5 from J, leaving 12 bases between them. Germline CDR1 is GTSNPN and CDR2 is SVGIG (reference sequence). The CDR3 length is 12 residues. The CDR3: CAWIGQRDEQYF. CDR3 sequence (DNA): TGTGCCTGGATCGGACAAAGGGACGAGCAGTACTTC.

The V gene is TRBV7-9, the J gene TRBJ1-1; perhaps TRBD1 as D (6 bases). The CDR3 runs to 15 residues. The V and J ends lost 7 bases and 8 bases respectively, with 23 bases between them. Per the germline V gene, CDR1 is SEHNR and CDR2 is FQNEAQ (reference sequence). The CDR3 is CASTPWGGASGEAFF. CDR3 coding DNA: TGTGCCAGCACCCCTTGGGGGGGGGCTAGTGGGGAAGCTTTCTTT. The entire variable domain, with the rest obtained from reference TRBV7-9 and TRBJ1-1, is as follows: DTGVSQNPRHKITKRGQNVTFRCDPISEHNRLYWYRQTLGQGPEFLTYFQNEAQLEKSRLLSDRFSAERPKGSFSTLEIQRTEQGDSAMYLCASTPWGGASGEAFFGQGTRLTVV.

J is TRBJ2-2 and V is TRBV9; no definite D call. The CDR3 has 15 residues. Germline V gene lookup returns CDR1 SGDLS and CDR2 YYNGEE. V shed 0 bases and J shed 2 bases, with 8 bases lying between them. Written as DNA, the CDR3 is TGTGCCAGCAGCGTAGGTACGGTTAACACCGGGGAGCTGTTTTTT. It codes for CASSVGTVNTGELFF.

J is TRBJ2-7 and V is TRBV6-5; 7 bases match TRBD2. The germline gives CDR1 MNHEY, CDR2 SVGAGI. The V and J ends lost 2 bases and 5 bases, in that order; junction bases with no gene match: 9. The CDR3 is 15 amino acids. The DNA for the CDR3 is TGTGCCAGCAGTTACATGGGGGGAGGGGCCCACGAGCAGTACTTC. Its protein product is CASSYMGGGAHEQYF.

This clone has just one count. The chain couples TRBV5-6 to TRBJ2-2; 7 bases line up with TRBD2. CDR3 length: 16 residues. V lost 1 base to trimming and J lost 5 bases; unmatched junction nucleotides: 8. The germline gives CDR1 SGHDT, CDR2 YYEEEE. This CDR3 reads CASSLQHWGGTGELFF. The CDR3 DNA reads TGTGCCAGCAGCTTGCAACACTGGGGGGGAACCGGGGAGCTGTTTTTT. Complete variable domain (other parts from reference TRBV5-6 and TRBJ2-2): DAGVTQSPTHLIKTRGQQVTLRCSPKSGHDTVSWYQQALGQGPQFIFQYYEEEERQRGNFPDRFSGHQFPNYSSELNVNALLLGDSALYLCASSLQHWGGTGELFFGEGSRLTVL.

The rearrangement uses TRBV6-2 or TRBV6-3 and TRBJ1-1; no clear D. Germline V gene data show CDR1 as MNHEY and CDR2 as SVGEGT. The CDR3 length is 18 residues. The germline V and J ends were trimmed by 2 bases and 2 bases, with 21 bases remaining between them. The CDR3 DNA reads as TGTGCCAGCAGTTACCCTCCGTCCGGGATCTCCGGAAACACTGAAGCTTTCTTT. Translation gives CASSYPPSGISGNTEAFF.

The rearrangement joins TRBV6-2 or TRBV6-3 to TRBJ2-1; 12 bases match TRBD2. After removal of 2 bases from V and 10 bases from J, the junction contained 6 bases not matched to a gene. CDR3 size: 15 residues. The V gene's germline CDR1 is MNHEY and CDR2 SVGEGT. CDR3 region: CASSYLAGGPGEQFF. The CDR3 region has the DNA TGTGCCAGCAGTTACCTAGCGGGAGGGCCAGGGGAGCAGTTCTTC.

This chain connects TRBV5-1 to TRBJ2-1; the match to TRBD1 covers 7 bases. Germline V gives CDR1 SGHRS, CDR2 YFSETQ. This CDR3 spans 16 amino acids. V shed 1 base, J shed 9 bases, and the junction held 13 bases outside the gene matches. CDR3 amino acids: CASSLTGDENLGEQFF. As DNA, the CDR3 is TGCGCCAGCAGCTTGACAGGGGACGAAAATCTAGGTGAGCAGTTCTTC.

V gene TRBV27 combines with J gene TRBJ1-4; the D gene is possibly TRBD1 (5 bases). Germline V gene data show CDR1 as MNHEY and CDR2 as SMNVEV (reference sequence). V lost 3 bases and J lost 5, with 10 bases in between. CDR3 length equals 14 residues. The CDR3 region has the DNA TGTGCCAGCAGTTTGCAGGGCTTCAATGAAAAACTGTTTTTT. This gives the protein CASSLQGFNEKLFF.

The V gene is TRBV7-3, the J gene TRBJ2-3, with a possible D match to TRBD2 (5 bases). The germline V gene has CDR1 SGHTA and CDR2 FQGTGA. V gave up 2 bases and J gave up 2 bases, with 11 bases separating them. This CDR3 has 15 residues. In nucleotides, the CDR3 is TGTGCCAGCAGCTTAGAGGGCATTGCCACAGATACGCAGTATTTT. It encodes CASSLEGIATDTQYF.